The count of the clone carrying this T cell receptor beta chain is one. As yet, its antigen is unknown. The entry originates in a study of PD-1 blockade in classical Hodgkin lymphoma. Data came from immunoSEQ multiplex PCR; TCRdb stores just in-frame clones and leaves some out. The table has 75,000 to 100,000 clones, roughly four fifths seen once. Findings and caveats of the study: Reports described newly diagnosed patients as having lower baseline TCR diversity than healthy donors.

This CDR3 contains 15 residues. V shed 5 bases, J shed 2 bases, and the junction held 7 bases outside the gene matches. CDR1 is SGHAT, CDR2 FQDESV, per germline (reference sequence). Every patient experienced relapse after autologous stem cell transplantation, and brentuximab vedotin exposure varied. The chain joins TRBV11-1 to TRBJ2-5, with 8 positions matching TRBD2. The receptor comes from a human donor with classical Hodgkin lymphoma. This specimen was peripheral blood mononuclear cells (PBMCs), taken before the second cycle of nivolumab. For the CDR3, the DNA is TGTGCCAGCAGCCTAAGACTAGCGCCACAAGAGACCCAGTACTTC. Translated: CASSLRLAPQETQYF.